This T cell receptor beta chain was captured by sequencing in a study of shared clonotypes between healthy human individuals. CDR3 size: 13 residues. Between the trimmed V and J ends, which lost 5 bases and 8 bases, there was a span of 16 bases. Per germline, CDR1 SGHRS and CDR2 YFSETQ. For this clone: The target antigen is unknown.

Study results and limitations: Measured sharing among donors was expected to vary with sequencing depth. Apart from blood, nothing was sampled; tissue repertoires likely differ.

Several immunoSEQ plates received, in even portions, the genomic DNA of each subset. Replicate PCRs from sorted subsets contained roughly 190 ng DNA, which is roughly 30,000 T cell genomes. Assay: immunoSEQ multiplex PCR; the TCRdb copy retains only in-frame clones and omits some. Of some 2,000,000 clones listed, approximately 96% are singletons. The chain uses TRBV5-1 and TRBJ1-2; D perhaps matches TRBD1 (6 bases). Input material: naive CD4+ T cells sorted from blood. Subset meaning: CD45RA+ positively selected. This receptor was identified in a man between 18 and 29 years old in good health. CDR3 sequence: CASSTGHEEGYTF. CDR3 sequence (DNA): TGCGCCAGCAGTACAGGGCACGAAGAGGGCTACACCTTC.